This T cell receptor (beta chain) was found in a study of graft-versus-host responses after intestinal transplantation. Study-wide results and limits: In patients with graft-donor T cell macrochimerism, allograft graft-versus-host to host-versus-graft clonal ratios were high.

This CDR3 has 16 residues. Germline loops: CDR1 SQVTM, CDR2 ANQGSEA. Trimming cost V 4 bases and J 4 bases; bases outside gene matches: 13. Using immunoSEQ multiplex PCR, the repertoire was profiled, and TCRdb retains in-frame clones only, with some absent. The sample has under 130,000 clones, 93% seen once. With respect to this clone: Its antigen remains unidentified.

The TCR comes from a human donor who received an intestinal transplant. The chain employs TRBV29-1 and TRBJ1-1; 9 positions match TRBD1. Here the sequenced sample was unstimulated CD8+ T cells sorted from spleen or lymph node cells, taken before intestinal transplant. The CDR3 reads CSVVGARGQGFTEAFF. As DNA, the CDR3 is TGCAGCGTTGTGGGGGCCCGGGGACAGGGATTCACTGAAGCTTTCTTT.